A single T cell receptor (beta chain) is shown here with its context. Antigen unknown. The donors comprised healthy bone marrow donors. These data originate in a study of cytomegalovirus exposure and HLA in healthy donors. Study context: Among the roughly 400 genotyped donors, 65% to 90% were placed in the Caucasian-associated ancestry cluster. Regarding the study as a whole: Later work showed greater clonal expansion in HLA-associated TCR beta chains than in equally common others.

PCR involved 60 Vbeta and 13 Jbeta primers. Original methodology: Per a later analysis, the number of unique TCR beta chains was some 75 million, of which some 9.9 million were shared. Some clones are missing from TCRdb's copy, which holds only in-frame ones; the method was immunoSEQ multiplex PCR. V and J calls and clone size follow that table, whereas D and trimming were derived from the DNA. The sample has tens of thousands of clones; the top ten hold about 4%. Germline V gene lookup returns CDR1 SQVTM and CDR2 ANQGSEA. V shed 6 bases, J shed 4 bases, and the junction held 4 bases outside the gene matches. There are 12 residues in the CDR3.

V and J are TRBV29-1 and TRBJ1-2; 8 nucleotides match TRBD1. The sequencing input was PBMCs. This clonotype was obtained from a female donor in good health and CMV-seropositive. The CDR3 DNA reads TGCAGCGTGACAGGGGCACGCTATGGCTACACCTTC. Protein sequence: CSVTGARYGYTF.